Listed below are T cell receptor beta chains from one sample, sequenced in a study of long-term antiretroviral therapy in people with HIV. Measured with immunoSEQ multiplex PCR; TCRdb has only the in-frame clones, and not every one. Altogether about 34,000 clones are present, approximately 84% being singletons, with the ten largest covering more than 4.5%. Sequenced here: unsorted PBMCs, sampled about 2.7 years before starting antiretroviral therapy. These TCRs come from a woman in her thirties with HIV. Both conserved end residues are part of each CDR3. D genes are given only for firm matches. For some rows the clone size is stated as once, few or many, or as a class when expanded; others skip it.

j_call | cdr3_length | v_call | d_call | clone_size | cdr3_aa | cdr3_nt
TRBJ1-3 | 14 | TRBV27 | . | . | CASSLSGAGNTIYF | TGTGCCAGCAGTTTATCGGGTGCTGGAAACACCATATATTTT
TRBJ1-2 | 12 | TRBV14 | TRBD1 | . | CASSPQGYGYTF | TGTGCCAGCAGCCCACAGGGGTATGGCTACACCTTC
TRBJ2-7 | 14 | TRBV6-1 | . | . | CASSEAEGSYEQYF | TGTGCCAGCAGTGAAGCAGAGGGCTCCTACGAGCAGTACTTC
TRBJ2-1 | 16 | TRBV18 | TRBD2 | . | CASSPPAGTSFYEQFF | TGTGCCAGCTCACCACCGGCCGGGACTAGTTTCTATGAGCAGTTCTTC
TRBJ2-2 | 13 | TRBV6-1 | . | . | CASRDPNTGELFF | TGTGCCAGCAGGGACCCGAACACCGGGGAGCTGTTTTTT
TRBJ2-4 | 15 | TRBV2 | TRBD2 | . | CASSDRGGTINIQYF | TGTGCCAGCAGTGATCGGGGGGGGACCATAAACATTCAGTACTTC
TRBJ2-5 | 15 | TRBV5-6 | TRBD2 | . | CASSLPGLAGETQYF | TGTGCCAGCAGCCTACCGGGACTAGCGGGAGAGACCCAGTACTTC
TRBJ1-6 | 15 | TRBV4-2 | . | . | CASSQPGLYNSPLHF | TGTGCCAGCAGCCAACCGGGACTTTATAATTCACCCCTCCACTTT
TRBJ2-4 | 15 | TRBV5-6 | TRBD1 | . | CASSLGQGAKNIQYF | TGTGCCAGCAGCTTGGGACAGGGGGCCAAAAACATTCAGTACTTC
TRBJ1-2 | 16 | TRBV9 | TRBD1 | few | CASSAFGGQGAEGYTF | TGTGCCAGCAGCGCCTTCGGGGGACAGGGGGCGGAAGGCTACACCTTC
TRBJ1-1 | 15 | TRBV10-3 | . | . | CAISEGGTPNTEAFF | TGTGCCATCAGTGAAGGGGGGACTCCGAACACTGAAGCTTTCTTT
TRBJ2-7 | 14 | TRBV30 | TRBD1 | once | CAWSPRTGWGEQYF | TGTGCCTGGAGTCCCCGGACAGGCTGGGGGGAGCAGTACTTC
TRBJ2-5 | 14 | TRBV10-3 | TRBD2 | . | CATSGVTAQETQYF | TGTGCCACTAGCGGCGTGACTGCACAAGAGACCCAGTACTTC
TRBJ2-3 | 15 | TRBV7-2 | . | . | CASSGRGGFTDTQYF | TGTGCCAGCAGCGGGAGAGGGGGATTCACAGATACGCAGTATTTT
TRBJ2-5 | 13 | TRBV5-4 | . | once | CASSRESTETQYF | TGTGCCAGCAGCCGAGAATCCACGGAGACCCAGTACTTC
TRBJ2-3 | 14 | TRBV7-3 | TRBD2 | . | CASSPSGVGDTQYF | TGTGCCAGCAGCCCTAGCGGGGTGGGAGATACGCAGTATTTT
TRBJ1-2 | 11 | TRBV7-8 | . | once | CASSLGLSYTF | TGTGCCAGCAGCTTAGGTTTAAGCTACACCTTC
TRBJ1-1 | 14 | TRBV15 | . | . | CATSRDRLGGEAFF | TGTGCCACCAGCAGAGATCGGTTGGGGGGAGAAGCTTTCTTT
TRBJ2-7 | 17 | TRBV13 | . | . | CASSLLRGAKGSYEQYF | TGTGCCAGCAGCTTACTACGGGGGGCGAAGGGCTCCTACGAGCAGTACTTC
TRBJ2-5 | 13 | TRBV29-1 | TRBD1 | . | CSVSGTVKETQYF | TGCAGCGTTTCCGGGACAGTAAAAGAGACCCAGTACTTC